The clone carrying this TCR beta chain showed up just a few times. As yet, its antigen is unknown. A UMI-containing oligonucleotide was joined by 3' ligation to the TCR cDNA template. RNA was extracted from around 2.5 ml of whole blood of healthy adults. Unsorted total RNA, roughly 1 to 1,100 ng, was DNase treated before reverse transcription. These data are taken from a study of naive and memory T cell subsets. The germline V and J ends were trimmed by 8 bases and 1 base, with 18 bases remaining between them. The CDR3 contains 16 residues. Germline values: CDR1 MNHEY, CDR2 SVGEGT. Study findings and constraints: The RNA method is potentially sensitive to activation and differentiation changes.

Amplification of ligated cDNA took four PCR rounds with SP2 and nested alpha and beta constant primers. Blood and skin TCR RNA was reverse transcribed with alpha and beta constant primers. TCRdb redid the calling of the UMI-ligation and nested PCR reads with MiXCR, one entry per CDR3 protein. The data contain more than 20,000 distinct CDR3 sequences, roughly 5.2% of them seen just once; the ten biggest clones take up around 7%. This chain connects TRBV6-2 or TRBV6-3 to TRBJ1-5; perhaps TRBD1 as D (5 bases). This receptor was obtained from an adult in good health. Sample: blood. As DNA, the CDR3 is TGTGCCAGCGCCGAGGAACGGGGGGTCAGCAATCAGCCCCAGCATTTT. Protein sequence: CASAEERGVSNQPQHF.